Given below is one TCR beta chain in context. The antigen is undetermined. The data are from a study of T cell responses to AZD1222 COVID-19 vaccine. Overall study findings and caveats: Regions 160-218 and 743-854 held dominance among vaccine-associated CD4 TCRs, which spanned spike. Seropositive status at baseline applied to only a handful of AZD1222 recipients.

Germline V gives CDR1 MNHEY, CDR2 SMNVEV (reference sequence). V trimming: 9 bases; J trimming: 0 bases; junction bases outside the gene matches: 9. This CDR3 has 15 residues. The data were produced by immunoSEQ multiplex PCR, yet TCRdb's version contains in-frame clones alone and is incomplete. The data hold under 150,000 clones, with approximately 92% observed a single time. Material: peripheral blood, obtained 28 days after the second AZD1222 dose. The rearrangement uses TRBV27 and TRBJ2-7; 9 bases map to TRBD2. The origin of this receptor is an adult who received the AZD1222 COVID-19 vaccine. The CDR3 protein is CASSPWREGSYEQYF. Written as DNA, the CDR3 is TGTGCCAGTTCCCCCTGGCGGGAGGGCTCCTACGAGCAGTACTTC.